Below, 29 T cell receptor beta chains from the same sample are listed, as sequenced in a study of T cell repertoires in cytomegalovirus infection. These receptors are not linked to any known antigen. TCRdb independently ran MiXCR on the reads; one entry per CDR3 protein. The table shows about 770,000 distinct CDR3 sequences, with roughly 28% occurring only once. Material: cultured CD8+ T cells from PBMCs, obtained from culture after CMV antigen stimulation. These receptors all stem from a human donor in good health (CMV status not recorded). Some clones in this sample may be carry-over from other donors' samples.

Of note for this clonotype: A read error is possible here, since a much larger clone lies one base away. The J gene is TRBJ2-1, the V gene TRBV7-2, with 7 bases that match TRBD2. The CDR3 has 14 residues. Germline lookup yields CDR1 SGHTA and CDR2 FQGNSA. The CDR3 sequence: CVSSLRGAYNEQFF. Written as DNA, the CDR3 is TGTGTCAGCAGCTTACGGGGGGCCTACAATGAGCAGTTCTTC.

The V call is TRBV6-5, the J call TRBJ2-1; the D is unclear. The CDR3 length is 14 residues. Germline CDR1 reads MNHEY; CDR2 reads SVGAGI. Trimming cost V 0 bases and J 4 bases, with 7 bases left between them. The CDR3 is CASSYSREYNEQFF. In DNA form, the CDR3 reads TGTGCCAGCAGTTACTCAAGGGAATACAATGAGCAGTTCTTC.

The V call is TRBV19, the J call TRBJ1-6; 9 nucleotides agree with TRBD1. Germline values: CDR1 LNHDA, CDR2 SQIVND (reference sequence). The CDR3 has 15 residues. The CDR3 DNA reads as TGTGCTTCTACAGGGGGCATTCCCTATAATTCACCCCTCCACTTT. This gives the protein CASTGGIPYNSPLHF.

The genes are TRBV7-6 and TRBJ2-1; 7 bases fit TRBD1. The germline V gene encodes CDR1 SGHVS and CDR2 FNYEAQ. V trimming: 2 bases; J trimming: 6 bases; junction bases outside the gene matches: 1. The CDR3 sequence is 13 residues long. The CDR3 is CASSLRQGNEQFF. As DNA, the CDR3 is TGTGCCAGCAGCTTAAGACAGGGCAATGAGCAGTTCTTC.

The chain carries TRBV6-5 and TRBJ2-3; 9 bases match TRBD1. Trimming took 4 bases from V and 5 from J; bases not matched to a gene: 7. This CDR3 has 15 residues. Germline CDR1 MNHEY, CDR2 SVGAGI. The CDR3 DNA reads as TGTGCCAGCAGTTCCTGGGACAGGGCCGTAGATACGCAGTATTTT. This sequence encodes CASSSWDRAVDTQYF.

V and J are TRBV29-1 and TRBJ1-2; D is ambiguous. Trimming left V 4 bases short and J 0 bases short, with 9 bases between. CDR1 and CDR2 (germline): SQVTM, ANQGSEA. This CDR3 spans 13 amino acids. Here the CDR3 reads CSVGADTNYGYTF. The CDR3 coding sequence is TGCAGCGTTGGGGCCGACACTAACTATGGCTACACCTTC.

This clonotype was detected a few times. The V call is TRBV11-3, the J call TRBJ2-1; TRBD1 agrees at 11 bases. V shed 5 bases and J 5 bases; nucleotides not matched to a gene: 2. The CDR3 runs to 14 residues. The V gene's germline CDR1 is SGHNT and CDR2 YENEEA. The CDR3 region has the DNA TGTGCCAGCAGCGAGGGACAGGGGGACAATGAGCAGTTCTTC. Encoded protein: CASSEGQGDNEQFF.

This clonotype was found many times. The chain carries TRBV6-2 or TRBV6-3 and TRBJ2-7, with 8 bases matching TRBD1. Germline CDR1 is MNHEY and CDR2 is SVGEGT. The CDR3 has 13 residues. The J segment lost 3 bases and the V segment lost 6 bases, leaving 4 bases of the junction unmatched. CDR3 sequence (DNA): TGTGCCAGCAGGGATACAGGGGGCTACGAGCAGTACGTC. The encoded protein is CASRDTGGYEQYV.

This clonotype was recorded a few times. The rearrangement uses TRBV7-9 and TRBJ1-2, with a weak D call TRBD1 (5 bases). The CDR3 loop spans 15 amino acids. Trimming shortened V by 0 bases and J by 8 bases, and 16 bases separated the two germline ends. Germline V lookup: CDR1 SEHNR, CDR2 FQNEAQ (reference sequence). The CDR3 bases are TGTGCCAGCAGCTTAGCGCCAGTTCTGGGGACGGGCTACACCTTC. Translated, it gives CASSLAPVLGTGYTF.

The chain couples TRBV27 to TRBJ2-7, with TRBD1 matching 7 bases. J lost 6 bases, V lost 6 bases, and 8 bases had no gene match. This CDR3 spans 13 amino acids. Germline V gives CDR1 MNHEY, CDR2 SMNVEV (reference sequence). Here the CDR3 DNA reads TGTGCCAGCAGCCGCCTACAGGGGTTCGAGCAGTACGTC. As protein: CASSRLQGFEQYV.

This clonotype was observed a few times. V gene TRBV27 combines with J gene TRBJ2-3; 13 bases are shared with TRBD2. The CDR3 covers 18 residues. Germline assignment: CDR1 MNHEY and CDR2 SMNVEV (reference sequence). The V gene end was trimmed by 2 bases and the J gene end by 3 bases; junction bases not matched to a gene: 8. In DNA form, the CDR3 reads TGTGCCAGCAGTTTACGAACTAGCGGGGGGGTAAGAACAGATACGCAGTATTTT. Translating gives CASSLRTSGGVRTDTQYF.

This clonotype came up a few times. The chain uses TRBV23-1 and TRBJ2-7, with 7 positions matching TRBD2. TRBV23-1 is filed as an ORF, its function uncertain. This CDR3 is built from 14 residues. With 7 bases clipped from V and 2 bases from J, the junction kept 8 bases outside the gene matches. The CDR3 DNA sequence: TGCGCCAGCACCCTGCGGGGGAACCCCTACGAGCAGTACGTC. Its protein product is CASTLRGNPYEQYV.

In this sample, this clonotype turned up a few times. A read error may account for a junction end that differs from germline. The chain combines TRBV7-7 with TRBJ2-1, with D perhaps TRBD1 or TRBD2 (6 bases each). CDR3 length: 16 amino acids. Germline V lookup: CDR1 SSHAT, CDR2 FNYEAQ (reference sequence). The CDR3 protein is CASSLEFRGHNNEQFF. CDR3 sequence (DNA): TGTGCTAGCAGCTTAGAATTTCGGGGGCATAACAATGAGCAGTTCTTC.

The chain employs TRBV11-2 and TRBJ2-4; TRBD2 agrees at 12 bases. This CDR3 has 15 amino acids. V lost 0 bases, J lost 7 bases, and 1 base stayed unmatched. Germline V gene lookup returns CDR1 SGHAT and CDR2 FQNNGV. The CDR3 nucleotides are TGTGCCAGCAGCTTAGATGGGACTAGCGGGAACATTCAGTACTTC. Its translation is CASSLDGTSGNIQYF.

The genes are TRBV6-5 and TRBJ2-7; either TRBD1 or TRBD2 may fit D (6 bases each). The CDR3 is made up of 15 amino acids. Looked up from germline, CDR1 is MNHEY and CDR2 is SVGAGI. Between the trimmed V and J ends, which lost 2 bases and 6 bases, there was a span of 17 bases. The DNA for the CDR3 is TGTGCCAGCAGTTACCTCGGGACAAGGGGAGGCGAGCAGTACTTC. As protein: CASSYLGTRGGEQYF.

DNA of the CDR3: TGTGCCAGCAGGACTATAATTTGGGATACGCAGTATTTT. It encodes CASRTIIWDTQYF. The chain couples TRBV6-5 to TRBJ2-3; the D gene is possibly TRBD2 (5 bases). The CDR3 runs to 13 residues. Looked up from germline, CDR1 is MNHEY and CDR2 is SVGAGI. The ends were cut back, 6 bases at V and 6 bases at J, with 13 bases in the middle.

This chain uses TRBV24-1 with TRBJ1-1; 8 bases map to TRBD1. The ends lost 3 bases at V and 1 base at J; junction bases unmatched: 6. This CDR3 has 16 residues. Germline V gene lookup returns CDR1 KGHDR and CDR2 SFDVKD. The CDR3 DNA reads as TGTGCCACCAGTGATGCAGGACAGGGCCCGAACACTGAAGCTTTCTTT. It encodes CATSDAGQGPNTEAFF.

The V call is TRBV24-1, the J call TRBJ2-2; D remains unclear. This CDR3 is 15 amino acids long. Germline values: CDR1 KGHDR, CDR2 SFDVKD. Trimming pared 3 bases from V and 0 bases from J, leaving 7 bases between. This chain's CDR3 is CATSDEQTNTGELFF. CDR3 DNA sequence: TGTGCCACCAGTGATGAGCAGACGAACACCGGGGAGCTGTTTTTT.

The chain joins TRBV7-3 to TRBJ1-2, with D uncertain. This CDR3 contains 15 residues. Per the germline V gene, CDR1 is SGHTA and CDR2 is FQGTGA. V lost 5 bases and J 1 base, leaving 14 bases between the germline ends. CDR3 amino acids: CASSPTGNLNYGYTF. The CDR3 DNA reads as TGTGCCAGCAGCCCAACTGGGAACCTTAACTATGGCTACACCTTC.

This clonotype appeared many times. The CDR3 sequence: CASGTSGASDTQYF. The CDR3 DNA reads as TGTGCCAGCGGTACTAGCGGGGCGTCAGATACGCAGTATTTT. This chain uses TRBV7-8 with TRBJ2-3; 10 bases map to TRBD2. V was clipped by 8 bases and J by 4 bases; unmatched bases: 6. CDR1 SGHVS and CDR2 FQNEAQ come from the germline V gene. The CDR3 is made up of 14 amino acids.

The V call is TRBV12-3 or TRBV12-4, the J call TRBJ1-1; D may be TRBD1 (5 bases). The CDR3 has 13 amino acids. The germline V and J ends were trimmed by 7 bases and 1 base, with 10 bases remaining between them. CDR3 nucleotides: TGTGCCAGCAATACAGGTTCGAACACTGAAGCTTTCTTT. It specifies CASNTGSNTEAFF.

The CDR3 coding sequence is TGTGCCAGCAGGGGGGGTTGGGATGGCTACACCTTC. Translating gives CASRGGWDGYTF. This chain uses TRBV27 with TRBJ1-2; maybe TRBD1 (5 bases). The CDR3 extends over 12 amino acids. CDR1 and CDR2 (germline): MNHEY, SMNVEV (reference sequence). Deletions cut 6 bases from V and 6 bases from J, with 11 bases between.

V gene TRBV6-5 combines with J gene TRBJ1-1; the D is unclear. V dropped 6 bases and J dropped 4 bases, with 18 bases sitting between them. The length of the CDR3 is 15 residues. Germline loops: CDR1 MNHEY, CDR2 SVGAGI. The CDR3 region has the DNA TGTGCCAGCAGCTATCTGGATATTGGTTTCACTGAAGCTTTCTTT. Amino acid sequence: CASSYLDIGFTEAFF.

In its sample, this clonotype was seen many times. V is TRBV7-2 and J is TRBJ2-2; TRBD2 is a possible D gene (6 bases). Germline values: CDR1 SGHTA, CDR2 FQGNSA. Trimming removed 7 bases from V and 4 bases from J, with 16 bases in between. The CDR3 covers 15 residues. The CDR3 DNA reads as TGTGCCAGCAATAAGGGACTCCGAGGCACCGGGGAGCTGTTTTTT. Protein sequence: CASNKGLRGTGELFF.

This clonotype was recorded a few times. V usage is TRBV27 and J usage is TRBJ2-3, with D possibly TRBD2 on 7 matching bases. V lost 7 bases and J 1 base, leaving 9 bases between the germline ends. The CDR3 runs 13 residues. Germline CDR1 is MNHEY and CDR2 is SMNVEV (reference sequence). Here the CDR3 reads CASTGGGTDTQYF. The CDR3 DNA follows: TGTGCCAGCACGGGGGGCGGCACAGATACGCAGTATTTT.

This clonotype was recorded a few times. V usage is TRBV6-2 or TRBV6-3 and J usage is TRBJ2-1, with D possibly TRBD1 on 6 matching bases. The CDR3 extends over 10 amino acids. Trimming removed 7 bases at V and 11 bases at J, with 9 bases between. Germline assignment: CDR1 MNHEY and CDR2 SVGEGT. The CDR3: CASKDRKQFF. CDR3 bases: TGTGCCAGCAAAGACAGGAAGCAGTTCTTC.

This clonotype has more than one count but fewer than ten. The V gene is TRBV28, the J gene TRBJ1-2; the match to TRBD1 covers 10 bases. The V and J ends lost 6 bases and 6 bases, in that order; junction bases with no gene match: 10. The CDR3 loop spans 15 amino acids. Germline V gene sequence: CDR1 MDHEN, CDR2 SYDVKM. This chain's CDR3 is CASSPIRTGGNGYTF. In nucleotides, the CDR3 is TGTGCCAGCAGCCCCATTAGGACAGGGGGAAATGGCTACACCTTC.

The chain has TRBV18 and TRBJ2-7; the D gene could be TRBD1 or TRBD2 (7 bases each). This CDR3 is 14 amino acids long. The V gene lost 4 bases and the J gene lost 3 bases, with 13 bases spanning the gap. Per germline, CDR1 KGHSH and CDR2 LQKENI. The chain's CDR3 is CASSQRDRDYEQYF. CDR3 nucleotide sequence: TGTGCCAGCTCACAGCGGGACAGAGACTACGAGCAGTACTTC.

On this clonotype: Since a much larger clone is just one base distant, this may be a read error. This chain joins TRBV7-2 and TRBJ1-1, with D unresolved. CDR3 length equals 14 residues. Germline V lookup: CDR1 SGHTA, CDR2 FQGNSA. The CDR3 DNA follows: TGTGCCAGCTGCTTTGAACAGCCCAACACTGAAGCTTTCTTT. This codes for CASCFEQPNTEAFF.